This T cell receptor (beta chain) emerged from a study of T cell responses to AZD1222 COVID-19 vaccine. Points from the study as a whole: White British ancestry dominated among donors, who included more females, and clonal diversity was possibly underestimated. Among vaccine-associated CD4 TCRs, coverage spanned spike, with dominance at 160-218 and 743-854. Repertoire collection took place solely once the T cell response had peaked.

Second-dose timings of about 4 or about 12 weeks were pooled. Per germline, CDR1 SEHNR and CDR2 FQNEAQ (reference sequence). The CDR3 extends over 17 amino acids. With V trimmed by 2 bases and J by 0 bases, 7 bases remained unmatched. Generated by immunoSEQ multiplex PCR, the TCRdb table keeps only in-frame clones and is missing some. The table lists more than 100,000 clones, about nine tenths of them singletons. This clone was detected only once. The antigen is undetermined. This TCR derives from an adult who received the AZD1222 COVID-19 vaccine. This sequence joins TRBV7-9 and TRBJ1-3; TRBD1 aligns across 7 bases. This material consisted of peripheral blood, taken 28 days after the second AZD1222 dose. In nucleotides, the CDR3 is TGTGCCAGCAGCTTAAGGGACAGTAGGATCTCTGGAAACACCATATATTTT. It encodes CASSLRDSRISGNTIYF.